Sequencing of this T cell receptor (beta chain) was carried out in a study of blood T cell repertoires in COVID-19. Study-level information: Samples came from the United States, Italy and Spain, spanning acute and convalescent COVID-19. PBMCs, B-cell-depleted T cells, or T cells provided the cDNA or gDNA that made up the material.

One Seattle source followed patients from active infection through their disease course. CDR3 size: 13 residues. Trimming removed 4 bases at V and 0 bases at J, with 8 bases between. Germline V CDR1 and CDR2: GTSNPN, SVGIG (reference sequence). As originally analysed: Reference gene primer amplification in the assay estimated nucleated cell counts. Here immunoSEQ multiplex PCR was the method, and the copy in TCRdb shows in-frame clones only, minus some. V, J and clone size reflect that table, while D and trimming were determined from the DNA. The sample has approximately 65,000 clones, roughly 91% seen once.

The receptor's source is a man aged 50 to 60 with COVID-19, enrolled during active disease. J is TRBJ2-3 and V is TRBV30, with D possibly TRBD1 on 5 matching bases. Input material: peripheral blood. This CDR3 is CAWNQGSTDTQYF. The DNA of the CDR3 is TGTGCCTGGAACCAGGGTAGCACAGATACGCAGTATTTT.